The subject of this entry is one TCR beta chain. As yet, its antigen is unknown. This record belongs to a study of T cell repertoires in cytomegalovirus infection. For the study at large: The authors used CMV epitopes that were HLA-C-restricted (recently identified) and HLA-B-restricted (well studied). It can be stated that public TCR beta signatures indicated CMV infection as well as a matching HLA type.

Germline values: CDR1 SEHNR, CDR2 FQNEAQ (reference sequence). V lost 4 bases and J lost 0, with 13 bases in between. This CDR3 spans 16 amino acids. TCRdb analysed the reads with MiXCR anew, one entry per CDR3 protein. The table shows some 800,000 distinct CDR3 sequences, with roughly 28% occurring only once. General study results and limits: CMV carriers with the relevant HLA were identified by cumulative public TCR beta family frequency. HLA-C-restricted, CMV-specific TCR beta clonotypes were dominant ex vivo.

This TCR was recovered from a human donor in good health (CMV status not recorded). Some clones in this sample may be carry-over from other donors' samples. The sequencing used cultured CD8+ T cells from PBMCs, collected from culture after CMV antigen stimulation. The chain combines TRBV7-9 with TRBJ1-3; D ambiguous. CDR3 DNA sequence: TGTGCCAGCAGCTCCCGAGTCTCCCCCTCTGGAAACACCATATATTTT. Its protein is CASSSRVSPSGNTIYF.